The 17 T cell receptor beta chains presented below share a single source sample, sequenced in a study of T cells in localized non-small cell lung cancer. The table came from immunoSEQ multiplex PCR; TCRdb's copy has only in-frame clones and leaves some out. The sample contains 1,400 to 1,500 clones, 20% to 30% of which appear only once. Source: normal lung tissue next to the tumor, taken before any cancer treatment. These receptors came from a man between 40 and 69 years old with stage II squamous cell lung carcinoma.

The gene calls are TRBV19 and TRBJ1-1; no firm D call. CDR1 LNHDA and CDR2 SQIVND come from the germline V gene (reference sequence). The CDR3 is 15 amino acids. The ends were cut back, 5 bases at V and 4 bases at J, with 17 bases in the middle. CDR3 protein: CASSPAGVSGTEAFF. CDR3 DNA sequence: TGTGCCAGTAGTCCCGCCGGGGTCTCGGGCACTGAAGCTTTCTTT.

The gene calls are TRBV6-4 and TRBJ2-1, with D possibly being TRBD1 or TRBD2 (5 bases each). The CDR3 extends over 11 amino acids. The germline V gene has CDR1 MRHNA and CDR2 SNTAGT. V lost 11 bases, J lost 8 bases, and 13 bases lay in between. The CDR3 spells CAGGEGDEQFF. The CDR3 DNA sequence: TGTGCCGGGGGTGAGGGAGATGAGCAGTTCTTC.

By share, this clone counts as large (0.1 to 1%). This CDR3 reads CASSWTTSDTQYF. In nucleotides, the CDR3 is TGTGCCAGTAGTTGGACAACCTCAGATACGCAGTATTTT. The rearrangement uses TRBV19 and TRBJ2-3; D is perhaps TRBD1 (5 bases). V lost 5 bases to trimming and J lost 4 bases, with 10 bases between them. CDR1 LNHDA and CDR2 SQIVND come from the germline V gene (reference sequence). The CDR3 runs 13 residues.

This clone ranks as medium-sized. This chain connects TRBV19 to TRBJ2-3; 10 bases are shared with TRBD1. CDR3 length: 15 amino acids. Trimming cost V 6 bases and J 4 bases; bases outside gene matches: 7. Germline V gene lookup returns CDR1 LNHDA and CDR2 SQIVND (reference sequence). This chain's CDR3 is CASSDRGLGADTQYF. DNA for the CDR3: TGTGCCAGTAGCGACAGGGGGCTGGGGGCAGATACGCAGTATTTT.

The sample holds a few counts of this clone. The V gene is TRBV11-3, the J gene TRBJ1-1; D is unclear. Germline CDR1 SGHNT, CDR2 YENEEA. V lost 0 bases and J lost 7, with 12 bases in between. This CDR3 comprises 14 residues. The chain's CDR3 is CASSLDPGGLEAFF. The CDR3 DNA follows: TGTGCCAGCAGCTTAGATCCAGGAGGGCTTGAAGCTTTCTTT.

By sample fraction, this clone is medium-sized. The chain combines TRBV11-3 with TRBJ2-7; D call uncertain. The CDR3 extends over 14 amino acids. The V gene's germline CDR1 is SGHNT and CDR2 YENEEA. V shed 8 bases and J shed 0 bases, with 14 bases lying between them. CDR3 in DNA: TGTGCCAGCGGACCCTTGGTGGGCTCCTACGAGCAGTACTTC. Amino acid sequence: CASGPLVGSYEQYF.

The table lists this clone with a few counts. This chain uses TRBV9 with TRBJ2-7; 7 bases fit TRBD1. There are 15 residues in the CDR3. Germline CDR1 reads SGDLS; CDR2 reads YYNGEE. The junction had 8 bases not matched to a gene; V was cut back by 4 bases and J by 1 base. The CDR3 loop is CASSLGTASSYEQYF. In nucleotides, the CDR3 is TGTGCCAGCAGCTTGGGGACAGCCTCTTCCTACGAGCAGTACTTC.

V is TRBV6-4 and J is TRBJ1-5; 7 positions match TRBD1. The CDR3 has 16 residues. Germline assignment: CDR1 MRHNA and CDR2 SNTAGT. The V gene end was trimmed by 3 bases and the J gene end by 5 bases; junction bases not matched to a gene: 10. The DNA for the CDR3 is TGTGCCAGCAGTGAACGAGGGGGCGGAACATATCAGCCCCAGCATTTT. Translation gives CASSERGGGTYQPQHF.

This clone came up a few times. The chain employs TRBV7-5 and TRBJ2-3; the D call TRBD2 from the table was never checked on the DNA. TRBV7-5 is a listed pseudogene. The CDR3 totals 14 residues. CDR3 nucleotides: TGTGCCAGCAGCTCAACGAGACTCGACCGTACGCGGTATTTT. It encodes CASSSTRLDRTRYF.

Relative to its sample, this clone is large. V is TRBV10-2 and J is TRBJ2-3, with D possibly being TRBD2 (5 bases). The CDR3 loop spans 15 amino acids. Germline V gene sequence: CDR1 WSHSY, CDR2 SAAADI. Deletions cut 8 bases from V and 2 bases from J, with 17 bases between. CDR3 coding DNA: TGCGCCAGCGGAATAGCTGGGAGCTACACAGATACGCAGTATTTT. Amino acid sequence: CASGIAGSYTDTQYF.

The rearrangement links TRBV9 to TRBJ2-2; perhaps D is TRBD1 or TRBD2 (6 bases each). The CDR3 covers 15 residues. CDR1 and CDR2 (germline): SGDLS, YYNGEE. Trimming took off 4 bases at V and 0 bases at J, with 10 bases between the two ends. The CDR3: CASSPGASNTGELFF. The CDR3 DNA follows: TGTGCCAGCAGCCCGGGGGCCTCGAACACCGGGGAGCTGTTTTTT.

The chain employs TRBV29-1 and TRBJ1-1, with 11 bases aligning to TRBD1. The CDR3 runs to 12 residues. Germline V CDR1 and CDR2: SQVTM, ANQGSEA. The V and J ends lost 6 bases and 9 bases, in that order; junction bases with no gene match: 6. CDR3 sequence reads: CSVRGTGGKAFF. CDR3 coding DNA: TGCAGCGTCCGCGGGACAGGGGGAAAAGCTTTCTTT.

The J gene is TRBJ2-6, the V gene TRBV6-8; D is uncertain. V was pared by 7 bases and J by 5 bases, with 15 bases between. The CDR3 loop spans 15 amino acids. The V gene's germline CDR1 is MNHGY and CDR2 SAAAGT. For the CDR3, the DNA is TGTGCCAGCACCGAAGACCGGCGAAGGGCCAACGTCCTGACTTTC. This translates into CASTEDRRRANVLTF.

This clone showed up just a few times. This chain's CDR3 is CASSPESNQPQHF. CDR3 bases: TGTGCCAGCTCACCGGAGAGCAATCAGCCCCAGCATTTT. V usage is TRBV18 and J usage is TRBJ1-5; no clear D. V lost 3 bases and J 1 base, leaving 4 bases between the germline ends. The CDR3 runs 13 residues. The V gene's germline CDR1 is KGHSH and CDR2 LQKENI.

This sequence joins TRBV6-8 and TRBJ1-5; the D gene is possibly TRBD1 (6 bases). With 2 bases removed from V and 6 bases from J, the gap between germline ends came to 20 bases. Germline CDR1 is MNHGY and CDR2 is SAAAGT. This CDR3 has 17 amino acids. CDR3 sequence: CASSYGGAGGATQPQHF. CDR3 sequence (DNA): TGTGCCAGCAGTTACGGGGGGGCCGGGGGCGCGACTCAGCCCCAGCATTTT.

As concerns this clone: One junction end does not reproduce the germline sequence, and a read error may be involved. V usage is TRBV30 and J usage is TRBJ2-7; 12 bases align to TRBD2. This CDR3 comprises 13 residues. The germline CDR1 and CDR2 sequences are GTSNPN and SVGIG (reference sequence). CDR3 sequence reads: CAGRLAGVYEQYF. As DNA, the CDR3 is TGTGCCGGGAGACTAGCGGGAGTCTACGAGCAGTACTTC.

V is TRBV14 and J is TRBJ2-7; D ambiguous. The CDR3 runs to 15 residues. Germline CDR1 SGHDN, CDR2 FVKESK. The V and J ends lost 0 bases and 2 bases respectively, with 11 bases between them. The CDR3 sequence is CASSQDTGVPYEQYF. CDR3 DNA sequence: TGTGCCAGCAGCCAAGATACGGGTGTCCCCTACGAGCAGTACTTC.